These 23 T cell receptor beta chains were sequenced from one sample in a study of siplizumab effects on memory and regulatory T cells. The assay was immunoSEQ multiplex PCR, and TCRdb's table has in-frame clones only and misses some. The table includes 85,000 to 90,000 clones, 85% to 90% detected once. The sample taken for sequencing was CD4+ T cells sorted from blood. These receptors came from a human donor in good health.

This clone was picked up one time. V is TRBV5-1 and J is TRBJ1-1; D is unclear. The CDR3 spans 13 residues. Germline-derived CDR1 and CDR2 are SGHRS and YFSETQ. Trimming left V 5 bases short and J 4 bases short, with 12 bases between. The DNA of the CDR3 is TGCGCCAGCAGGGACCTATTGGGCACTGAAGCTTTCTTT. Translated, it gives CASRDLLGTEAFF. The full variable domain, in which reference TRBV5-1 and TRBJ1-1 provide the parts outside the CDR3, is KAGVTQTPRYLIKTRGQQVTLSCSPISGHRSVSWYQQTPGQGLQFLFEYFSETQRNKGNFPGRFSGRQFSNSRSEMNVSTLELGDSALYLCASRDLLGTEAFFGQGTRLTVV.

The sample holds one count of this clone. The chain has TRBV9 and TRBJ2-2; D could derive from TRBD1 or TRBD2 (6 bases each). V was pared by 3 bases and J by 1 base, with 10 bases between. Germline V gene sequence: CDR1 SGDLS, CDR2 YYNGEE. This CDR3 region has 15 residues. The CDR3 DNA reads as TGTGCCAGCAGCGAGGGGGGACGGAACACCGGGGAGCTGTTTTTT. The encoded protein is CASSEGGRNTGELFF.

This chain connects TRBV15 to TRBJ2-2; the match to TRBD2 covers 7 bases. V shed 4 bases and J 3 bases; nucleotides not matched to a gene: 8. The CDR3 is 16 residues long. Germline V lookup: CDR1 LNHNV, CDR2 YYDKDF (reference sequence). The CDR3 DNA is TGTGCCACCAGCACAGCGGGGCCTGGTTACACCGGGGAGCTGTTTTTT. It is translated as CATSTAGPGYTGELFF. The whole variable domain, filled in from reference TRBV15 and TRBJ2-2, reads DAMVIQNPRYQVTQFGKPVTLSCSQTLNHNVMYWYQQKSSQAPKLLFHYYDKDFNNEADTPDNFQSRRPNTSFCFLDIRSPGLGDTAMYLCATSTAGPGYTGELFFGEGSRLTVL.

The rearrangement joins TRBV2 to TRBJ1-5, with a possible D match to TRBD1 (6 bases). The germline CDR1 and CDR2 sequences are SNHLY and FYNNEI. V gave up 6 bases and J gave up 4 bases, with 13 bases separating them. There are 14 residues in the CDR3. The chain's CDR3 is CASSKGQGNQPQHF. The CDR3 coding sequence is TGTGCCAGCAGCAAGGGGCAGGGGAATCAGCCCCAGCATTTT.

The chain recombines TRBV4-1 with TRBJ2-1; possible D gene TRBD2, 5 bases. This CDR3 region has 16 residues. Deletions cut 1 base from V and 10 bases from J, with 20 bases between. Germline V lookup: CDR1 MGHRA, CDR2 YSYEKL. DNA for the CDR3: TGCGCCAGCAGCCAAGCATCGGCGGGCGGATATTGGGAGCAGTTCTTC. It encodes CASSQASAGGYWEQFF.

The genes are TRBV5-6 and TRBJ2-7, with D uncertain. This CDR3 has 12 amino acids. Between the trimmed V and J ends, which lost 1 base and 6 bases, there was a span of 8 bases. In germline, CDR1 is SGHDT, CDR2 YYEEEE. CDR3 DNA: TGTGCCAGCAGCTTGTTAATGAGCGAGCAGTACTTC. Translated, it gives CASSLLMSEQYF.

The V gene is TRBV2, the J gene TRBJ2-7; D tentatively reads TRBD1 or TRBD2 (5 bases each). This CDR3 comprises 13 residues. The germline V gene has CDR1 SNHLY and CDR2 FYNNEI. The germline V and J ends were trimmed by 7 bases and 1 base, with 11 bases remaining between them. CDR3 sequence reads: CASMWDGSYEQYF. CDR3 DNA sequence: TGTGCCAGCATGTGGGACGGTTCCTACGAGCAGTACTTC.

The rearrangement joins TRBV5-6 to TRBJ2-3, with 12 bases aligning to TRBD2. The germline V gene encodes CDR1 SGHDT and CDR2 YYEEEE. The junction had 5 bases not matched to a gene; V was cut back by 4 bases and J by 2 bases. CDR3 length: 16 residues. CDR3 region: CASSRTSGISTDTQYF. CDR3 nucleotide sequence: TGTGCCAGCAGCAGGACTAGCGGGATATCCACAGATACGCAGTATTTT.

A single count supports this clone. The chain has TRBV19 and TRBJ1-1; D may be TRBD1 (6 bases). The CDR3 totals 15 residues. The germline CDR1 and CDR2 sequences are LNHDA and SQIVND (reference sequence). V dropped 3 bases and J dropped 3 bases, with 14 bases sitting between them. CDR3 sequence reads: CASSISGDYYTEAFF. CDR3 DNA sequence: TGTGCCAGTAGTATTTCAGGGGACTACTACACTGAAGCTTTCTTT.

The genes are TRBV7-6 and TRBJ2-3; maybe TRBD1 (6 bases). The CDR3 loop spans 16 amino acids. Trimming shortened V by 2 bases and J by 3 bases, and 15 bases separated the two germline ends. Germline loops: CDR1 SGHVS, CDR2 FNYEAQ. CDR3 nucleotides: TGTGCCAGCAGCTTAAGTCCAGGGGAGAGGACAGATACGCAGTATTTT. Encoded protein: CASSLSPGERTDTQYF.

This sequence joins TRBV6-5 and TRBJ2-7; tentatively, D is TRBD1 (5 bases). The CDR3 is 13 amino acids. From germline, CDR1 is MNHEY and CDR2 SVGAGI. With 5 bases removed from V and 0 bases from J, the gap between germline ends came to 8 bases. CDR3 sequence reads: CASSRGSSYEQYF. The CDR3 nucleotides are TGTGCCAGCAGTAGGGGCAGCTCCTACGAGCAGTACTTC.

This chain links TRBV28 with TRBJ1-5, with 7 nucleotides matching TRBD1. V lost 6 bases, J lost 0 bases, and 8 bases stayed unmatched. Germline CDR1 reads MDHEN; CDR2 reads SYDVKM. There are 16 residues in the CDR3. The CDR3 spells CASRGTDADSNQPQHF. The CDR3 DNA reads TGTGCCAGCAGGGGGACAGACGCTGATAGCAATCAGCCCCAGCATTTT. Full variable domain (missing parts from reference TRBV28 and TRBJ1-5): DVKVTQSSRYLVKRTGEKVFLECVQDMDHENMFWYRQDPGLGLRLIYFSYDVKMKEKGDIPEGYSVSREKKERFSLILESASTNQTSMYLCASRGTDADSNQPQHFGDGTRLSIL.

The chain joins TRBV9 to TRBJ2-6; D not resolved. This CDR3 has 15 amino acids. The V gene's germline CDR1 is SGDLS and CDR2 YYNGEE. V was cut by 3 bases and J by 1 base, with 8 bases left in between. Written as DNA, the CDR3 is TGTGCCAGCAGCGCCCGAGGTTCTGGGGCCAACGTCCTGACTTTC. Translation gives CASSARGSGANVLTF.

The chain has TRBV15 and TRBJ1-3; TRBD1 agrees at 7 bases. From germline, CDR1 is LNHNV and CDR2 YYDKDF (reference sequence). Unmatched junction bases numbered 7, after V lost 2 bases and J lost 3 bases. This CDR3 has 16 residues. CDR3: CATSRTGESSGNTIYF. CDR3 DNA: TGTGCCACCAGCAGAACAGGGGAAAGTAGTGGAAACACCATATATTTT.

J is TRBJ1-5 and V is TRBV28, with 7 bases identical to TRBD1. V was pared by 6 bases and J by 0 bases, with 11 bases of the junction left unmatched. This CDR3 is built from 17 residues. Germline values: CDR1 MDHEN, CDR2 SYDVKM. CDR3 residues: CASRPGQQYYSNQPQHF. The CDR3 DNA reads TGTGCCAGCAGACCGGGACAGCAATATTATAGCAATCAGCCCCAGCATTTT.

This chain connects TRBV5-4 to TRBJ2-7, with 11 bases aligning to TRBD2. With 0 bases clipped from V and 2 bases from J, the junction kept 1 base outside the gene matches. Looked up from germline, CDR1 is SGHNT and CDR2 is YYREEE (reference sequence). CDR3 size: 15 residues. This chain's CDR3 is CASSLGGLAAYEQYF. CDR3 nucleotide sequence: TGTGCCAGCAGCTTGGGGGGACTAGCGGCCTACGAGCAGTACTTC.

V and J are TRBV12-5 and TRBJ2-5; perhaps TRBD1 as D (5 bases). This CDR3 contains 13 residues. In germline, CDR1 is LGHNT, CDR2 FRNRAP. Trimming took off 6 bases at V and 0 bases at J, with 8 bases between the two ends. CDR3 region: CASGKGHQETQYF. CDR3 sequence (DNA): TGTGCTAGTGGGAAGGGGCACCAAGAGACCCAGTACTTC.

V gene TRBV5-6 combines with J gene TRBJ2-5; TRBD1 might be the D (6 bases). Trimming cost V 0 bases and J 5 bases, with 14 bases left between them. This CDR3 is 15 amino acids long. CDR1 and CDR2 (germline): SGHDT, YYEEEE. The CDR3 here is CASSLGWGRQETQYF. CDR3 nucleotide sequence: TGTGCCAGCAGCTTGGGATGGGGGCGGCAGGAGACCCAGTACTTC.

The rearrangement joins TRBV4-3 to TRBJ1-2; D is possibly TRBD1 (5 bases). The CDR3 has 15 residues. Trimming took off 0 bases at V and 4 bases at J, with 12 bases between the two ends. Looked up from germline, CDR1 is LGHNA and CDR2 is YSLEER. CDR3 amino acids: CASSQDRAPLYGYTF. Written as DNA, the CDR3 is TGCGCCAGCAGCCAAGACAGGGCCCCTCTCTATGGCTACACCTTC.

The chain employs TRBV5-1 and TRBJ2-5; D not resolved. The DNA end lines up better with TRBJ2-7; the J call may be wrong. The CDR3 sequence is 14 residues long. The germline gives CDR1 SGHRS, CDR2 YFSETQ. CDR3: CASSLRLDSYEQYF. The CDR3 region has the DNA TGCGCCAGCAGCTTGAGACTCGACTCCTACGAGCAGTACTTC.

The chain combines TRBV19 with TRBJ2-1; possible D gene TRBD2, 5 bases. In germline, CDR1 is LNHDA, CDR2 SQIVND (reference sequence). This CDR3 is built from 13 residues. Trimming stripped 7 bases from V and 5 bases from J, with 12 bases between. The CDR3 region has the DNA TGTGCCAGTATGAGGGCCGGGGACAATGAGCAGTTCTTC. Protein: CASMRAGDNEQFF.

The chain employs TRBV10-3 and TRBJ2-7; the match to TRBD2 covers 8 bases. The CDR3 has 15 residues. Germline V gene sequence: CDR1 ENHRY, CDR2 SYGVKD. Trimming at V came to 5 bases and at J to 1 base, leaving 7 bases not matched to a gene. The CDR3 protein is CAISHKREKSYEQYF. The CDR3 bases are TGTGCCATCAGTCATAAGCGGGAGAAGTCCTACGAGCAGTACTTC.

Comments on this clone: Additional DNA sequences in this sample encode the identical CDR3. The CDR3 bases are TGCGCCAGCCGACAGGGCGGCACCGGGGAGCTGTTTTTT. This translates into CASRQGGTGELFF. This chain uses TRBV5-1 with TRBJ2-2, with 7 bases fitting TRBD1. V shed 7 bases, J shed 4 bases, and the junction held 4 bases outside the gene matches. The CDR3 totals 13 residues. CDR1 and CDR2 (germline): SGHRS, YFSETQ. Together with reference TRBV5-1 and TRBJ2-2, the CDR3 gives the full variable domain: KAGVTQTPRYLIKTRGQQVTLSCSPISGHRSVSWYQQTPGQGLQFLFEYFSETQRNKGNFPGRFSGRQFSNSRSEMNVSTLELGDSALYLCASRQGGTGELFFGEGSRLTVL.